This TCR beta chain was sequenced for a study of neurological immune-mediated disorders. As for the cDNA, it was generated by 5'RACE with 10-nucleotide random UMIs. TCRdb re-called the 5' RACE reads with MiXCR, one entry per CDR3 protein. The sample has around 50,000 distinct CDR3 sequences; around 13% are singletons. As for time point: longitudinal time-point 2. Points from the study as a whole: Whereas HTLV-1-associated myelopathy showed the most TCR clonal expansion, multiple sclerosis showed the least, with levels below those of healthy controls.

This clonotype was counted at least ten times. What it binds is unknown. From germline, CDR1 is SGHTA and CDR2 FQGNSA. This CDR3 is 13 amino acids long. Between the trimmed V and J ends, which lost 2 bases and 8 bases, there was a span of 9 bases. The clonotype was recovered from a male donor with HTLV-1-associated myelopathy (HAM/TSP). This chain uses TRBV7-2 with TRBJ1-4; D uncertain. The sample comprised PBMCs. The CDR3 DNA is TGTGCCAGCAGCTTATCAATTTCGGAAAAACTGTTTTTT. The encoded protein is CASSLSISEKLFF.